This TCR beta chain was identified in a study of blood T cell repertoires in COVID-19. The wider study: COVID-19 samples collected from the United States, Italy and Spain covered acute and convalescent phases. T cells, B-cell-depleted T cells, or PBMCs provided the cDNA or gDNA that served as material.

The authors' processing: Amplification of reference gene primers was used by the study to estimate nucleated cell counts. Data came from immunoSEQ multiplex PCR; TCRdb stores just in-frame clones and leaves some out. V, J and clone size derive from that table, while D and trimming were established from the DNA sequence. The table shows around 310,000 clones, with around 91% occurring only once. In Seattle, patients joined the study during active infection and were tracked longitudinally. The CDR3 consists of 13 residues. V lost 6 bases to trimming and J lost 3 bases, with 11 bases between them. The sequenced sample was peripheral blood. The source is a woman aged 35 to 49 with COVID-19, enrolled during active disease. The chain links TRBV12-3 or TRBV12-4 to TRBJ1-2; D gene unclear. The CDR3 region is CASRTLGDYGYTF. The CDR3 bases are TGTGCCAGCAGAACGCTGGGAGACTATGGCTACACCTTC.